This TCR beta chain was profiled in a study of blood T cell dynamics during melanoma immunotherapy. The protocol was immunoSEQ multiplex PCR, while the TCRdb copy is restricted to in-frame clones and leaves out a portion. The sample gives approximately 17,000 clones, just over 90% of which show up once; less than 2% is in the top ten. The time point denotes: pre-treatment baseline. V was trimmed by 2 bases and J by 8 bases, leaving 15 bases between them. Germline lookup yields CDR1 MNHEY and CDR2 SMNVEV (reference sequence). CDR3 length: 15 residues. This clonotype was sampled from a human donor with melanoma. The chain joins TRBV27 to TRBJ1-4, with D perhaps matching TRBD1 (5 bases). This specimen was blood, taken from a patient treated with checkpoint blockade. The CDR3 nucleotides are TGTGCCAGCAGTTTAATGAGGGGCGCCGGGGAAAAACTGTTTTTT. Residues: CASSLMRGAGEKLFF.